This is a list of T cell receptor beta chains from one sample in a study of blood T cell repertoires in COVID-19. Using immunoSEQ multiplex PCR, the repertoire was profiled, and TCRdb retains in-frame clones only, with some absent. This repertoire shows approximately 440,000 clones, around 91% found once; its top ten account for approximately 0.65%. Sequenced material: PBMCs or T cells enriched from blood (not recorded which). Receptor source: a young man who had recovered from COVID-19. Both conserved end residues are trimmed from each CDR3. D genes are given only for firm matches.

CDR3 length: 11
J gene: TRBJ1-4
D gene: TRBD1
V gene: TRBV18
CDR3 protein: ASSPTSSGQYI

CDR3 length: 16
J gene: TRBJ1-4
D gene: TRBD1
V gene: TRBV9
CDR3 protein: ASSVDETGGVSGEKLF

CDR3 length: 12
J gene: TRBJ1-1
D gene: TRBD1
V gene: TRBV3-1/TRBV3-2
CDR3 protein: ASSQVARGEEAF

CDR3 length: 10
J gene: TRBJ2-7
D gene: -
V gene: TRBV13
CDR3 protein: ASSTRGYEQY

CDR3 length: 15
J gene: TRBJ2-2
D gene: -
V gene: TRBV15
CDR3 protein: ATSRVGEATNTGELF

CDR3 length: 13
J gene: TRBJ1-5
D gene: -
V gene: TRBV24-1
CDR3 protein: ATSDPTGNGQPQH

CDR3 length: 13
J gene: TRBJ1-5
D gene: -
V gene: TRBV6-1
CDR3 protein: ASSELTRADQPQH

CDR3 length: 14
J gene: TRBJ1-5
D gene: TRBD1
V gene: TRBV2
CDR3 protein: ASSERGQGRDQPQH

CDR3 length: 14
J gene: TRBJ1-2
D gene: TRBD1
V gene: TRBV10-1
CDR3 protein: ASSESRQGAVHGYT

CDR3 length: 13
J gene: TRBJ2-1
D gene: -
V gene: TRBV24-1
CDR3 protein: ATSEDSGSYNEQF

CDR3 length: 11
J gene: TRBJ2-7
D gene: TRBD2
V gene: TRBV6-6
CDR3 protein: ASTPSGRYEQY

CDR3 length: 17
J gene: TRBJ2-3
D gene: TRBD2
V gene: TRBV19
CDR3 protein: ASSMLAGAISTSTDTQY

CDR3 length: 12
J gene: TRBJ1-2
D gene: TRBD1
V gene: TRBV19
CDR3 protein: ASTFGTGLYGYT

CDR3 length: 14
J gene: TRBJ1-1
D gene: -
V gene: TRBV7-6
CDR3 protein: ASSYPSGAADTEAF

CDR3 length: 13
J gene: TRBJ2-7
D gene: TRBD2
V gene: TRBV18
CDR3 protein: ASSPGTGGSYEQY

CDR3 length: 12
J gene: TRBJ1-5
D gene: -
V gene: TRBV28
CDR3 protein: ASSLAGINQPQH

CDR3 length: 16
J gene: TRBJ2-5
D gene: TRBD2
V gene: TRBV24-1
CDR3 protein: ATDLHPGLAGGRETQY

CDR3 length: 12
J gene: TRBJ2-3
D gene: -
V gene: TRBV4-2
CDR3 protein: ASSQDLSTDTQY

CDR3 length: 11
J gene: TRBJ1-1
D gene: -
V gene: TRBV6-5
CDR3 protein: ASRGGQNTEAF

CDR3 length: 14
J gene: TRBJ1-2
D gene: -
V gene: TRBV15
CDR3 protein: ATSRDNTVTNYGYT

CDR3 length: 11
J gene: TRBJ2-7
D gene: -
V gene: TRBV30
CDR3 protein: ASVEGSSYEQY

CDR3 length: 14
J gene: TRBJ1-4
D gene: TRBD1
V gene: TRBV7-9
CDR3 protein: ASSVIPGQKNEKLF

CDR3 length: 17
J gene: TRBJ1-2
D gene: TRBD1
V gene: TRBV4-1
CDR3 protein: ASSQDLRDRGRDHYGYT

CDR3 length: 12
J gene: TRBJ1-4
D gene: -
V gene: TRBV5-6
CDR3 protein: ASSLFQSGEKLF

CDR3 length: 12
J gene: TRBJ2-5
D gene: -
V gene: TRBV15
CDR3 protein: AVRALSRGETQY

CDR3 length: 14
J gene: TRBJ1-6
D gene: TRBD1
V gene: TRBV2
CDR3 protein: ASRDREPSYNSPLH

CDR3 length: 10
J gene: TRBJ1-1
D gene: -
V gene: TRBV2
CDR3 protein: ASRSRNTEAF

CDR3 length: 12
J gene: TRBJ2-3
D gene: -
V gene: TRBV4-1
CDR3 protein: ASSQVPSSDTQY

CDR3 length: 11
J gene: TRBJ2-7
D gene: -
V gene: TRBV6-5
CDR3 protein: ATRTASSYEQY

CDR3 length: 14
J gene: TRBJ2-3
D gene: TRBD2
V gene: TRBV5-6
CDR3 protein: ASGFGVGGTGGTQY

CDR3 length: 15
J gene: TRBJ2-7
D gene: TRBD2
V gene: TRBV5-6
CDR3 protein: ASSEGWTGTSFYEQY

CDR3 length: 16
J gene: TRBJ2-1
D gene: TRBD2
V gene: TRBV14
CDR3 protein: ASSQARLALAGANEQF

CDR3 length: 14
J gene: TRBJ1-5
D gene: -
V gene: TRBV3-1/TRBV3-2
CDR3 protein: ASSQSWGDSNQPQH

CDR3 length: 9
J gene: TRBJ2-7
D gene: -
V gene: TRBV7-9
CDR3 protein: ASSPAYEQY

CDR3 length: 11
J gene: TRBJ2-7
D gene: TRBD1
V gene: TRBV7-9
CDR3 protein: ASSFQGVGEQY

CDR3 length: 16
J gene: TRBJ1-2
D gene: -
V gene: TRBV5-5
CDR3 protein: ASSLAPRTGPLGYGYT

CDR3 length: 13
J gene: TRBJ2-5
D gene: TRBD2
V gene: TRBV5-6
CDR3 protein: ASSHLAGAGETQY

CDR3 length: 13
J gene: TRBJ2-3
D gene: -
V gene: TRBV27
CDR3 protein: ASSLTGRNTDTQY

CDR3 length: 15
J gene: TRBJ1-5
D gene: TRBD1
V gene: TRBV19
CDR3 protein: ASSPLPGTGGHQPQH

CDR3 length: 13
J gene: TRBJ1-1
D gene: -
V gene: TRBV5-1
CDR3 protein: ASSLAAGMNTEAF

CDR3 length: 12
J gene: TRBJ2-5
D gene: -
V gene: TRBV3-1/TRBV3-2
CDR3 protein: ASSQDRSGETQY

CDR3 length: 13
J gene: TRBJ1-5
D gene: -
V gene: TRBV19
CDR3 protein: ASSIRVGSNQPQH

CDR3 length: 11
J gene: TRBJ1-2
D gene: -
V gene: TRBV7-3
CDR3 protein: ASRPGENYGYT

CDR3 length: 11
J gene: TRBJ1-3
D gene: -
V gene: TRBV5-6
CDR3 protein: ASSLGTGNTIY

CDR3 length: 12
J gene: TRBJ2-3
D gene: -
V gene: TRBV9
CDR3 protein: ASSGRGITDTQY

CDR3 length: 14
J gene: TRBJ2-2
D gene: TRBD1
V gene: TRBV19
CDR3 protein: ASSGGQGVGTGELF

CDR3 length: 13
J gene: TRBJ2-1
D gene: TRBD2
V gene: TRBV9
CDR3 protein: ASSVETGRANEQF

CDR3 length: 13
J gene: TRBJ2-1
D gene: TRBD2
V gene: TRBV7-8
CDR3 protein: ASSKLAGGSNEQF

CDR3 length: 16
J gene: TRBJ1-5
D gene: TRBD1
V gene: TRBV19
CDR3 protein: ASSIRDRVGTPNQPQH

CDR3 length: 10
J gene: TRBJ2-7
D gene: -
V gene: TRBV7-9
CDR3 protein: ASSFGSYEQY

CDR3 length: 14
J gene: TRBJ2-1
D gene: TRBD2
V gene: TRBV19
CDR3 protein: ASSSLAGGPYNEQF

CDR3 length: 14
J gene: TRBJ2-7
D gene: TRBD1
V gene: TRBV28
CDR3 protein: ASSSTGQGNFYEQY

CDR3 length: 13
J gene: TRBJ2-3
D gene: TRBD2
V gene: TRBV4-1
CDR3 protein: ASSHRLATTDTQY

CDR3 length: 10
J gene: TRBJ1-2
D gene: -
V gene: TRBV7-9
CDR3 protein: ASSEGRFGYT

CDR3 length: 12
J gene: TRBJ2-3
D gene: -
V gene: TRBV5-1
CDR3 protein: ASSLTGGEDTQY

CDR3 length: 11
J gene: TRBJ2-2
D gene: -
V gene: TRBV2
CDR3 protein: ASGVGVTGELF

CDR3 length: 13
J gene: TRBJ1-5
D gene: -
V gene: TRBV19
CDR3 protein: ASSIPGNSNQPQH

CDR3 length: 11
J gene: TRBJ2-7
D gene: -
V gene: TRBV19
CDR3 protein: ASSMGAGLGQY

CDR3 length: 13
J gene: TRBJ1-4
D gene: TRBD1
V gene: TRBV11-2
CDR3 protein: ASSSDRATNEKLF